Sequencing of this TCR beta chain was carried out in a study of post-analysis software for immune sequencing data. Study-level findings and limits: When patients were compared with controls, five TRBV segments were more frequent, TRBV5-6, TRBV5-1 and TRBV20-1 among them.

The CDR3 loop spans 17 amino acids. The V and J ends lost 0 bases and 0 bases respectively, with 12 bases between them. CDR1 is SGHTA and CDR2 is FQGNSA in the germline V gene. Of note for this clonotype: The antigen remains unidentified.

Unique molecular identifiers had been added to the TCR beta cDNA libraries. TCRdb reprocessed the PCR reads with MiXCR, giving one entry per CDR3 protein. The sample contains some 700,000 distinct CDR3 sequences, 55% to 70% of which appear only once. The TCR was taken from a girl aged 2 to 9 with multiple sclerosis. The chain has TRBV7-2 and TRBJ2-1; D may correspond to TRBD1 or TRBD2 (5 bases each). Sequencing was done on a sample of blood. CDR3 nucleotides: TGTGCCAGCAGCTTAGCGCCGGGGCGATCCTCCTACAATGAGCAGTTCTTC. Translating gives CASSLAPGRSSYNEQFF. Supplemented by reference TRBV7-2 and TRBJ2-1, the full variable domain reads GAGVSQSPSNKVTEKGKDVELRCDPISGHTALYWYRQSLGQGLEFLIYFQGNSAPDKSGLPSDRFSAERTGGSVSTLTIQRTQQEDSAVYLCASSLAPGRSSYNEQFFGPGTRLTVL.